A single sample gave rise to the 29 T cell receptor beta chains below, sequenced in a study of cytomegalovirus exposure and HLA in healthy donors (dated by TCRdb to the late 2010s). Library creation used the immunoSEQ multiplex PCR assay. In its TCRdb copy, this immuneACCESS table keeps in-frame sequences only and misses some clones. Where compared with another copy, unresolved V genes explain less than half of these, and the others have no known cause. The sample table records about 58,000 clones; around 90% of these occur just once. The top ten constitute more than 0.85% of the sample. The sequenced sample consisted of PBMCs. The receptor source for this set is a man younger than 35 in good health and CMV-seronegative.

V gene TRBV19 combines with J gene TRBJ1-5; D unclear. V lost 3 bases and J lost 5, with 14 bases in between. The CDR3 is 15 amino acids. The germline V gene has CDR1 LNHDA and CDR2 SQIVND (reference sequence). CDR3 in DNA: TGTGCCAGTAGTATTTCGTCGAGAGGGTATCAGCCCCAGCATTTT. Translated, it gives CASSISSRGYQPQHF.

The rearrangement uses TRBV19 and TRBJ1-5; 8 bases line up with TRBD1. The germline CDR1 and CDR2 sequences are LNHDA and SQIVND (reference sequence). J lost 3 bases, V lost 7 bases, and 14 bases had no gene match. There are 17 residues in the CDR3. CDR3: CASTFDYGQGFNQPQHF. The CDR3 DNA sequence: TGTGCCAGTACCTTTGACTACGGACAGGGTTTCAATCAGCCCCAGCATTTT.

The V gene is TRBV27, the J gene TRBJ2-6; TRBD2 aligns across 10 bases. Germline CDR1 and CDR2: MNHEY and SMNVEV (reference sequence). The ends lost 7 bases at V and 4 bases at J; junction bases unmatched: 19. CDR3 size: 20 residues. The CDR3 spells CASTHSSRTSGLGGANVLTF. CDR3 coding DNA: TGTGCCAGCACCCATTCGAGCAGGACTAGCGGCCTGGGGGGGGCCAACGTCCTGACTTTC.

This chain joins TRBV27 and TRBJ2-1, with 8 bases aligning to TRBD1. This CDR3 is 15 amino acids long. CDR1 and CDR2 (germline): MNHEY, SMNVEV (reference sequence). J lost 5 bases, V lost 4 bases, and 7 bases had no gene match. The CDR3 DNA follows: TGTGCCAGCAGTTCCGCCGGGACAGGAGACAATGAGCAGTTCTTC. This sequence encodes CASSSAGTGDNEQFF.

V gene TRBV27 combines with J gene TRBJ2-4; 7 positions agree with TRBD2. This CDR3 spans 17 amino acids. Germline CDR1 and CDR2: MNHEY and SMNVEV (reference sequence). V lost 5 bases, J lost 3 bases, and 13 bases stayed unmatched. CDR3 DNA: TGTGCCAGCAGTGCTGCGCCAGGGAGGGAGGTCAAAAACATTCAGTACTTC. Protein sequence: CASSAAPGREVKNIQYF.

V usage is TRBV2 and J usage is TRBJ1-5, with D perhaps TRBD1 (6 bases). The V end lost 1 base, the J end lost 0 bases, and 7 bases lay between the germline ends. The CDR3 is 15 residues long. Germline-derived CDR1 and CDR2 are SNHLY and FYNNEI. The CDR3 here is CASSEGGLSNQPQHF. CDR3 nucleotide sequence: TGTGCCAGCAGTGAAGGGGGGCTTAGCAATCAGCCCCAGCATTTT.

The chain is built from TRBV14 and TRBJ2-7; possibly TRBD1 for D (6 bases). Trimming shortened V by 4 bases and J by 5 bases, and 9 bases separated the two germline ends. Germline CDR1 is SGHDN and CDR2 is FVKESK. The CDR3 has 12 amino acids. The DNA of the CDR3 is TGTGCCAGCAGCCGGGGACACGACGAGCAGTACTTC. It specifies CASSRGHDEQYF.

The CDR3 nucleotides are TGTGCCAGCAGTTTTCAGGGGGCTGGGTACGAGCAGTACTTC. It specifies CASSFQGAGYEQYF. The chain links TRBV6-5 to TRBJ2-7; 8 bases line up with TRBD1. CDR1 and CDR2 (germline): MNHEY, SVGAGI. The CDR3 is made up of 14 amino acids. V was clipped by 4 bases and J by 4 bases; unmatched bases: 6.

The chain has TRBV5-1 and TRBJ2-3; TRBD2 matches at 10 bases. With V trimmed by 0 bases and J by 6 bases, 13 bases remained unmatched. Germline CDR1 SGHRS, CDR2 YFSETQ. CDR3 length equals 18 residues. The DNA of the CDR3 is TGCGCCAGCAGCTTGGCCATTCCTAGCGGGAGTCTAATCGATACGCAGTATTTT. This sequence encodes CASSLAIPSGSLIDTQYF.

The rearrangement uses TRBV27 and TRBJ1-2; TRBD1 agrees at 9 bases. Germline trimming cut 5 bases from V and 5 bases from J; bases unmatched to any gene: 3. The V gene's germline CDR1 is MNHEY and CDR2 SMNVEV (reference sequence). This CDR3 is built from 13 residues. This CDR3 reads CASSRDRGYGYTF. In DNA, the CDR3 is TGTGCCAGCAGTCGTGACAGGGGGTATGGCTACACCTTC.

The rearrangement links TRBV18 to TRBJ2-2; 10 nucleotides align to TRBD2. The germline CDR1 and CDR2 sequences are KGHSH and LQKENI. The V segment lost 6 bases and the J segment 3 bases; nucleotides outside the gene matches: 4. This CDR3 spans 15 amino acids. CDR3 coding DNA: TGTGCCAGCTCCAGCGGGAGGGTCGACACCGGGGAGCTGTTTTTT. This translates into CASSSGRVDTGELFF. The variable domain in full, completed from reference TRBV18 and TRBJ2-2, reads NAGVMQNPRHLVRRRGQEARLRCSPMKGHSHVYWYRQLPEEGLKFMVYLQKENIIDESGMPKERFSAEFPKEGPSILRIQQVVRGDSAAYFCASSSGRVDTGELFFGEGSRLTVL.

The genes are TRBV30 and TRBJ2-3, with D possibly matching TRBD1 (6 bases). With 4 bases removed from V and 4 bases from J, the gap between germline ends came to 12 bases. The CDR3 has 13 residues. Germline V gene data show CDR1 as GTSNPN and CDR2 as SVGIG (reference sequence). The CDR3 region is CAWTGVSADTQYF. Here the CDR3 DNA reads TGTGCCTGGACAGGGGTTTCAGCAGATACGCAGTATTTT.

The rearrangement joins TRBV6-5 to TRBJ1-2; TRBD1 might be the D (5 bases). Germline values: CDR1 MNHEY, CDR2 SVGAGI. Trimming took 0 bases from V and 4 from J, leaving 9 bases between them. The CDR3 is made up of 14 amino acids. CDR3 sequence: CASSYSTDPYGYTF. CDR3 in DNA: TGTGCCAGCAGTTACTCGACAGACCCCTATGGCTACACCTTC.

The chain has TRBV2 and TRBJ1-2; 12 nucleotides align to TRBD1. The length of the CDR3 is 16 residues. CDR1 is SNHLY, CDR2 FYNNEI, per germline. With 3 bases clipped from V and 4 bases from J, the junction kept 6 bases outside the gene matches. The CDR3 DNA sequence: TGTGCCAGCAGTGATTGGGACAGGGGGCGCGCCTATGGCTACACCTTC. The encoded protein is CASSDWDRGRAYGYTF.

This clone was observed a handful of times. The chain carries TRBV10-3 and TRBJ1-1, with TRBD1 as a possible D gene (6 bases). Germline CDR1 reads ENHRY; CDR2 reads SYGVKD. V lost 4 bases and J lost 4, with 16 bases in between. The CDR3 is 15 residues long. CDR3 in DNA: TGTGCCATCAGTGGGGGAGGGGGTGCGAGCACTGAAGCTTTCTTT. Translated, it gives CAISGGGGASTEAFF.

The CDR3: CASSEYGRGNEQFF. The CDR3 DNA is TGTGCCAGCAGTGAGTACGGGAGGGGAAATGAGCAGTTCTTC. The chain recombines TRBV25-1 with TRBJ2-1; 8 bases are a match to TRBD2. This CDR3 spans 14 amino acids. Germline CDR1 and CDR2: MGHDK and SYGVNS. J was trimmed by 7 bases and V by 3 bases; bases with no gene match: 5.

This clone occurred once. V usage is TRBV6-5 and J usage is TRBJ1-2; TRBD1 matches at 11 bases. Losses at the gene ends were 2 bases for V and 4 bases for J; bases not matched to a gene: 6. This CDR3 region has 16 residues. Germline-derived CDR1 and CDR2 are MNHEY and SVGAGI. In nucleotides, the CDR3 is TGTGCCAGCAGTTACGGGACAGGGGGATGGGGCTATGGCTACACCTTC. Residues: CASSYGTGGWGYGYTF.

CDR3 protein: CASSQKTTDTQYF. CDR3 coding DNA: TGTGCCAGCAGCCAGAAAACCACAGATACGCAGTATTTT. The chain links TRBV9 to TRBJ2-3, with D hard to call. V lost 4 bases and J lost 2, with 8 bases in between. This CDR3 spans 13 amino acids. From germline, CDR1 is SGDLS and CDR2 YYNGEE.

The chain is built from TRBV6-6 and TRBJ2-5, with D possibly matching TRBD1 (5 bases). The CDR3 loop spans 14 amino acids. Germline loops: CDR1 MNHNY, CDR2 SVGAGI (reference sequence). Between the trimmed V and J ends, which lost 6 bases and 4 bases, there was a span of 15 bases. The CDR3 spells CASSVRVSSETQYF. CDR3 in DNA: TGTGCCAGCAGCGTCAGGGTTTCTTCAGAGACCCAGTACTTC.

The rearrangement uses TRBV29-1 and TRBJ2-3; the match to TRBD2 covers 12 bases. The ends lost 8 bases at V and 1 base at J; junction bases unmatched: 16. The germline V gene encodes CDR1 SQVTM and CDR2 ANQGSEA. This CDR3 region has 18 residues. The CDR3 spells CSMTWTSGMVGGTDTQYF. In DNA form, the CDR3 reads TGCAGCATGACCTGGACTAGCGGGATGGTAGGTGGCACAGATACGCAGTATTTT.

This clone was seen just once. J is TRBJ1-2 and V is TRBV4-1; D might be TRBD1 (6 bases). Germline CDR1 reads MGHRA; CDR2 reads YSYEKL. The CDR3 totals 15 residues. The V end was cut by 4 bases, the J end by 0 bases, with 12 bases between. The CDR3 DNA reads as TGCGCCAGCAGCCCCAACAGGGTCACTAACTATGGCTACACCTTC. Its translation: CASSPNRVTNYGYTF.

The V and J genes are TRBV18 and TRBJ1-1; D gene ambiguous. Trimming left V 3 bases short and J 5 bases short, with 10 bases between. The germline CDR1 and CDR2 sequences are KGHSH and LQKENI. The CDR3 runs 13 residues. CDR3 nucleotide sequence: TGTGCCAGCTCACCTACTGGAGGAACTGAAGCTTTCTTT. Translated, it gives CASSPTGGTEAFF.

The chain links TRBV4-3 to TRBJ2-2; no clear D. Looked up from germline, CDR1 is LGHNA and CDR2 is YSLEER. Trimming shortened V by 1 base and J by 4 bases, and 10 bases separated the two germline ends. This CDR3 is built from 15 residues. The CDR3 is CASSQAVTSTGELFF. The CDR3 nucleotides read TGCGCCAGCAGCCAAGCTGTAACTTCCACCGGGGAGCTGTTTTTT.

The chain couples TRBV28 to TRBJ2-3, with D possibly being TRBD2 (6 bases). The CDR3 has 14 residues. The germline V gene encodes CDR1 MDHEN and CDR2 SYDVKM. The V end was cut by 11 bases, the J end by 4 bases, with 19 bases between. DNA for the CDR3: TGTGCCGTTGGTGGAGGGCCTAGGTCAGATACGCAGTATTTT. Translation gives CAVGGGPRSDTQYF.

The V call is TRBV5-6, the J call TRBJ1-1; the match to TRBD1 covers 8 bases. Unmatched junction bases numbered 4, after V lost 0 bases and J lost 9 bases. Germline V CDR1 and CDR2: SGHDT, YYEEEE. The CDR3 sequence is 13 residues long. The DNA for the CDR3 is TGTGCCAGCAGCTTGGTCCAGGGGGCTAAAGCTTTCTTT. Translation gives CASSLVQGAKAFF.

V usage is TRBV2 and J usage is TRBJ2-7; 7 nucleotides match TRBD1. J gave up 6 bases and V 5 bases, and 10 bases lay outside the gene matches. CDR3 length equals 14 residues. The germline V gene encodes CDR1 SNHLY and CDR2 FYNNEI. CDR3 amino acids: CASSSGTVRFEQYF. Written as DNA, the CDR3 is TGTGCCAGCAGTTCCGGGACAGTAAGATTCGAGCAGTACTTC. The complete variable domain, with remaining parts taken from reference TRBV2 and TRBJ2-7, reads EPEVTQTPSHQVTQMGQEVILRCVPISNHLYFYWYRQILGQKVEFLVSFYNNEISEKSEIFDDQFSVERPDGSNFTLKIRSTKLEDSAMYFCASSSGTVRFEQYFGPGTRLTVT.

The chain couples TRBV7-2 to TRBJ2-7; D possibly corresponds to TRBD1 (6 bases). CDR1 SGHTA and CDR2 FQGNSA come from the germline V gene. V lost 2 bases and J lost 0, with 14 bases in between. CDR3 size: 16 residues. Here the CDR3 DNA reads TGTGCCAGCAGCTTAAGGAGTCAGGGGTCCTCCTACGAGCAGTACTTC. Translation gives CASSLRSQGSSYEQYF.

This clone occurred once. The chain joins TRBV28 to TRBJ2-1, with 8 nucleotides matching TRBD2. CDR1 and CDR2 from the germline V gene are MDHEN and SYDVKM. V shed 2 bases, J shed 3 bases, and the junction held 3 bases outside the gene matches. The CDR3 has 15 amino acids. CDR3: CASSLSGSLYNEQFF. The CDR3 DNA reads as TGTGCCAGCAGTTTAAGCGGGAGCCTCTACAATGAGCAGTTCTTC.

The chain employs TRBV7-9 and TRBJ1-1; the D gene is possibly TRBD1 (5 bases). V was trimmed by 4 bases and J by 1 base, leaving 19 bases between them. Germline V gene data show CDR1 as SEHNR and CDR2 as FQNEAQ (reference sequence). This CDR3 has 17 amino acids. The CDR3 is CASSSRGGGVGNTEAFF. As DNA, the CDR3 is TGTGCCAGCAGCTCACGCGGGGGGGGTGTTGGGAACACTGAAGCTTTCTTT.